This TCR beta chain came from a study of long-term antiretroviral therapy in people with HIV. Notes on this clone: Its antigen is still unknown.

Researchers report immunoSEQ v3.0 was run at survey level. The method was immunoSEQ multiplex PCR; TCRdb's version includes in-frame clones alone and lacks a portion of them. The sample gives tens of thousands of clones, 65% to 90% of which show up once; approximately 4.7% is in the top ten. This CDR3 is 16 amino acids long. Between the trimmed V and J ends, which lost 5 bases and 0 bases, there was a span of 13 bases. Germline V CDR1 and CDR2: SEHNR, FQNEAQ (reference sequence). General study results and limits: Diversity increased after ART yet remained lower than in transplant donor controls.

Sequences were derived from unsorted PBMCs, sampled roughly 3.3 years after starting antiretroviral therapy. This TCR was sampled from a man aged 18 to 29 with HIV. This chain uses TRBV7-9 with TRBJ2-2; a weak D match, TRBD1 (6 bases). CDR3 DNA sequence: TGTGCCAGCAGCGGAGCCGGGACAACGAACACCGGGGAGCTGTTTTTT. This encodes CASSGAGTTNTGELFF.